This paragraph reports one T cell receptor (beta chain). Antigen unknown. Profiled with immunoSEQ multiplex PCR; TCRdb holds only in-frame clones, not every one. This table holds 2 million to 2.5 million clones, approximately 96% found once. The sample belongs to a study of shared clonotypes between healthy human individuals. Study as a whole: Aged between 18 and 49, the donors were two women and a few men.

General study results and limits: Donor clonotype sharing was expected to depend on sequencing depth. Incompleteness in sorted-subset sequencing, despite large depth, was shown by rarefaction.

Donors, healthy HIV-negative adults, lacked recent acute infections or vaccinations. V dropped 5 bases and J dropped 8; count of bases not matched to a gene: 7. The CDR3 has 15 amino acids. Germline loops: CDR1 MNHNS, CDR2 SASEGT. The source of this sequence is a man aged 18-30 years in good health. Sequences were obtained from naive CD4+ T cells sorted from blood. Subset meaning: CD45RA+ positively selected. This rearrangement joins TRBV6-1 to TRBJ1-4, with 11 bases fitting TRBD1. CDR3 coding DNA: TGTGCCAGCAGTTCACCGGGACAGGGGGTGGAAAAACTGTTTTTT. Translated, it gives CASSSPGQGVEKLFF.